Listed below are T cell receptor beta chains from one sample, sequenced in a study of blood T cells in healthy people across ages. TCRdb used MiXCR to reprocess the 5' RACE reads, holding one entry per CDR3 protein. The sample lists 710,000 or so distinct CDR3 sequences, over 20% occurring once. Sequences were obtained from blood. These receptors all stem from a man aged 70-80 years in good health. Both conserved end residues are part of each CDR3. A D gene is named only where the DNA matches it firmly. Size is omitted from some rows. Given values are once, few, many or a class for expanded clones.

D	V	J	size	DNA	CDR3
NA	TRBV6-5	TRBJ2-1	NA	TGTGCCAGCAGGACCAGCGTCCGGGCCAACAATGAGCAGTTCTTC	CASRTSVRANNEQFF
TRBD2	TRBV2	TRBJ2-1	many	TGTGCCAGCTCTCAGCGGGAGCGGAATGAGCAGTTCTTC	CASSQRERNEQFF
NA	TRBV12-3/TRBV12-4	TRBJ2-3	NA	TGTGCCAGCAGTGATAGACAAACTCTCACAGATACGCAGTATTTT	CASSDRQTLTDTQYF
TRBD2	TRBV7-2	TRBJ2-3	NA	TGTGCCAGCAGCTTAAGGACCGGGACTAGCGGGAGGAGCACAGATACGCAGTATTTT	CASSLRTGTSGRSTDTQYF
NA	TRBV13	TRBJ1-1	few	TGTGCCAGCAGCCTAAAAGCGGGGGGGAACACTGAAGCTTTCTTT	CASSLKAGGNTEAFF
NA	TRBV20-1	TRBJ1-1	few	TGCAGTGCTAGAGGTGCGGGCTCAAGCGCTGAAGCTTTCTTT	CSARGAGSSAEAFF
NA	TRBV12-3/TRBV12-4	TRBJ2-5	NA	TGTGCCAGCAGTTTATGGGCGGGTGGAGAGACCCAGTACTTC	CASSLWAGGETQYF
NA	TRBV10-3	TRBJ2-7	NA	TGTGCCATCAGTGAGAGGGTGACAGTCTCCTACGAGCAGTACTTC	CAISERVTVSYEQYF
NA	TRBV5-5	TRBJ1-4	NA	TGTGCCAGCAGCTTGGGGCAGGTGGCCTATGAAAAACTGTTTTTT	CASSLGQVAYEKLFF
NA	TRBV29-1	TRBJ1-4	NA	TGCAGCGCTGGTGACGGGCCAACTAATGAAAAACTGTTTTTT	CSAGDGPTNEKLFF
NA	TRBV12-3/TRBV12-4	TRBJ2-2	NA	TGTGCCAGCAGTTTAGCGCTTGGCACCGGGGAGCTGTTTTTT	CASSLALGTGELFF
NA	TRBV7-9	TRBJ1-1	NA	TGTGCCAGCAGCCCTGAGGGTGCGGGAACTGAAGCTTTCTTT	CASSPEGAGTEAFF
NA	TRBV30	TRBJ2-3	few	TGTGCCTTTCCACAGGGAGGAGATACGCAGTATTTT	CAFPQGGDTQYF
TRBD2	TRBV20-1	TRBJ2-3	few	TGCAGTGCTAGAGATTCCCAAGCGGGAGTGGGAGATACGCAGTATTTT	CSARDSQAGVGDTQYF
NA	TRBV7-9	TRBJ1-2	NA	TGTGCCAGCAGCTTAGGGCAGGCCCGCTATGGCTACACCTTC	CASSLGQARYGYTF
NA	TRBV24-1	TRBJ1-4	few	TGTGCCACCAGTTCGGGCGTAGGGGAAAAACTGTTTTTT	CATSSGVGEKLFF
NA	TRBV20-1	TRBJ2-3	few	TGCAGTGCTAGCGGAAGGGGACCAACAGATACGCAGTATTTT	CSASGRGPTDTQYF
TRBD2	TRBV20-1	TRBJ2-5	few	TGCAGTGCTGGCAGAAGCGGGGATTGGGAGACCCAGTACTTC	CSAGRSGDWETQYF
NA	TRBV4-2	TRBJ1-1	few	TGTGCCAGCAGCCCTGCAGGGGCAGGAGGAGCTTTCTTT	CASSPAGAGGAFF
NA	TRBV7-8	TRBJ1-2	NA	TGTGCCAGCAGCTTAACGGCCAACTTCTTGACAGGTTCTAACTATGGCTACACCTTC	CASSLTANFLTGSNYGYTF
NA	TRBV6-5	TRBJ2-5	few	TGTGCCAGCAGTTTTCGGACGGGAAGGACCCAGTACTTC	CASSFRTGRTQYF
TRBD2	TRBV5-1	TRBJ2-2	NA	TGCGCCAGCAGCTCGGTGGGTAGCGGGAGAGTAAACACCGGGGAGCTGTTTTTT	CASSSVGSGRVNTGELFF
NA	TRBV4-3	TRBJ2-3	NA	TGCGCCAGCAGCCAAGGTTTAGGGATGGGAAGCACAGATACGCAGTATTTT	CASSQGLGMGSTDTQYF
NA	TRBV14	TRBJ2-3	NA	TGTGCCAGCAGCCAAGCGGCTAGCCCTAGCACAGATACGCAGTATTTT	CASSQAASPSTDTQYF
NA	TRBV18	TRBJ2-1	NA	TGTGCCAGCTCACCATTTGTCACCAGCTCCTACAATGAGCAGTTCTTC	CASSPFVTSSYNEQFF
TRBD2	TRBV7-9	TRBJ2-1	many	TGTGCCATGTCACTAGCGGGAGCCCATGAGCAGTTCTTC	CAMSLAGAHEQFF
NA	TRBV5-1	TRBJ2-1	few	TGCGCCAGCGGTCGGGACTTCTCCTACAATGAGCAGTTCTTC	CASGRDFSYNEQFF
NA	TRBV14	TRBJ1-5	NA	TGTGCCAGCAGCCAAGGGCCTGATCGGCCCCAGCATTTT	CASSQGPDRPQHF
TRBD1	TRBV10-2	TRBJ1-1	NA	TGCGCCAGCAACCACAGGGGTCCAGATTACACTGAAGCTTTCTTT	CASNHRGPDYTEAFF
NA	TRBV20-1	TRBJ1-1	NA	TGCAGTGCTAGACCCGAAGGACAGTTTCGCCAAGCTTTCTTT	CSARPEGQFRQAFF
NA	TRBV20-1	TRBJ2-3	few	TGCAGTGCCAAGGGGGGGGCCGCAGATACGCAGTATTTT	CSAKGGAADTQYF
NA	TRBV20-1	TRBJ2-3	few	TGCAGTGCTAGAGATTCGCGCGGGGGCACAGATACGCAGTATTTT	CSARDSRGGTDTQYF
NA	TRBV3-1	TRBJ1-3	NA	TGTGCCAAAGGAAGGGGCCTTCCTGGAAACACCATATATTTT	CAKGRGLPGNTIYF
NA	TRBV5-5	TRBJ2-2	many	TGTGCCAGCAGCTCCCGGGGAGGGGGTGACACCGGGGAGCTGTTTTTT	CASSSRGGGDTGELFF
NA	TRBV2	TRBJ1-2	few	TGTGCCAGCGGAAGGGACGGACACTATGGCTACACCTTC	CASGRDGHYGYTF
TRBD1	TRBV30	TRBJ2-3	NA	TGTGCCTGGACCAGGGGGCTTAGCACAGATACGCAGTATTTT	CAWTRGLSTDTQYF
NA	TRBV3-1	TRBJ1-1	NA	TGTGCCAGCAGCCAACGGCACACTGAAGCTTTCTTT	CASSQRHTEAFF
NA	TRBV7-2	TRBJ2-3	NA	TGTGCCAGCGACCAGGGCTACACAGATACGCAGTATTTT	CASDQGYTDTQYF
NA	TRBV7-8	TRBJ2-7	few	TGTGCCAGCAGCTCACCCACAGGGACTGTATACGAGCAGTACTTC	CASSSPTGTVYEQYF
TRBD1	TRBV5-1	TRBJ2-3	few	TGCGCCAGCAGCGGTGGGACAGGAGGAGCAGATACGCAGTATTTT	CASSGGTGGADTQYF
TRBD2	TRBV2	TRBJ2-3	NA	TGTGCCAGCAGAGCTCGGGGGGGCACAGATACGCAGTATTTT	CASRARGGTDTQYF
NA	TRBV7-2	TRBJ1-6	NA	TGTGCCAGCAGCTTAGGCGTGGGGGGTGTTCGTTCACCCCTCCACTTT	CASSLGVGGVRSPLHF